Described below is a single T cell receptor beta chain sequence and its context. This entry belongs to a study of early T cells in non-severe SARS-CoV-2 infection. Overall study context: The input, bulk RNA from unsorted whole blood, was sequenced, and chains were unpaired.

Unique molecular identifiers were affixed to single, distinct cDNA molecules. TCRdb itself ran the 5' RACE reads through MiXCR, one entry per CDR3 protein. The sample includes about 87,000 distinct CDR3 sequences, 12% to 15% of them seen just once. The receptor comes from an adult who was a healthcare worker with PCR-confirmed SARS-CoV-2 infection or an uninfected control (not recorded which). Input material: whole blood.

This chain's CDR3 is CASSRKSRTEETQYF. As DNA, the CDR3 is TGTGCCAGCAGTCGAAAATCTAGGACAGAAGAGACCCAGTACTTC. The rearrangement uses TRBV7-2 and TRBJ2-5; weak D call: TRBD1 (6 bases). The CDR3 runs 15 residues. V lost 6 bases and J 3 bases, leaving 17 bases between the germline ends. Germline CDR1 is SGHTA and CDR2 is FQGNSA.